Listed below are T cell receptor beta chains from one sample, sequenced in a study of T cell clones after liver transplantation. The repertoire was sequenced with immunoSEQ multiplex PCR; TCRdb's copy has only in-frame clones and lacks some. Among around 110,000 clones listed, roughly nine tenths were seen once. Material: CD4+ T cells from blood, obtained 12 months after liver transplant. These receptors were collected from a human patient who received a liver transplant. Among the T cells, some may be from the graft donor. Both conserved end residues are part of each CDR3. The D gene is left open where the match is weak. Clone size appears in some rows only: once, few, many, or a class for an expanded clone.

j_gene	d_gene	abundance	v_gene	CDR3nt	CDR3aa
TRBJ2-1	TRBD2	.	TRBV11-3	TGTGCCAGCAGCTTATGGACTAGCGGGACTGTCTCCAATGAGCAGTTCTTC	CASSLWTSGTVSNEQFF
TRBJ1-1	.	.	TRBV27	TGTGCCAGCAGTTTCGGTCAGAATTCGAACACTGAAGCTTTCTTT	CASSFGQNSNTEAFF
TRBJ2-1	TRBD2	once	TRBV7-2	TGTGCCAGCAGCCCCGGGGGACTAGCGGGAGAAGTTGAGCAGTTCTTC	CASSPGGLAGEVEQFF
TRBJ2-7	TRBD1	once	TRBV19	TGTGCCAGTAGTATATACCCGGACAGGGGAGGCTACGAGCAGTACTTC	CASSIYPDRGGYEQYF
TRBJ2-7	.	.	TRBV19	TGTGCCAGTAGTTTCGACAGGCGTGACTACGAGCAGTACTTC	CASSFDRRDYEQYF
TRBJ1-1	.	.	TRBV6-1	TGTGCCAGCAGTGCAGGGGTTAACACTGAAGCTTTCTTT	CASSAGVNTEAFF
TRBJ2-1	.	once	TRBV12-5	TGTGCTAGTGGTTTGAACTCCTACAATGAGCAGTTCTTC	CASGLNSYNEQFF
TRBJ1-4	TRBD1	.	TRBV6-6	TGTGCCAGCAGTTATCAGGGGGCGAGTCGGGCCGAAAAACTGTTTTTT	CASSYQGASRAEKLFF
TRBJ2-7	TRBD1	.	TRBV7-2	TGTGCCAGCAGCTTAATCGGGACAGGGTACACCTACGAGCAGTACTTC	CASSLIGTGYTYEQYF
TRBJ1-5	.	.	TRBV4-1	TGCGCCAGCAGCCAAGTTTCTACCGGCAATCAGCCCCAGCATTTT	CASSQVSTGNQPQHF
TRBJ2-1	TRBD2	.	TRBV29-1	TGCAGCGTTGCGACTAGCGGGGCCCACAATGAGCAGTTCTTC	CSVATSGAHNEQFF
TRBJ2-7	TRBD1	.	TRBV10-3	TGTGCCATCAGTGAGACCGGGACAGTTTCGTACGAGCAGTACTTC	CAISETGTVSYEQYF
TRBJ1-5	.	.	TRBV5-5	TGTGCCAGCAGTTCTGGGACCGTTATGGAGCCCCAGCATTTT	CASSSGTVMEPQHF
TRBJ2-7	TRBD2	.	TRBV19	TGTGCCAGTAGTGTTAGCGGGAGTTACGAGCAGTACTTC	CASSVSGSYEQYF
TRBJ2-3	.	.	TRBV13	TGTGCCAGCAGCCGCACAGATACGCAGTATTTT	CASSRTDTQYF
TRBJ2-1	.	.	TRBV5-1	TGCGCCGGAAGCATGGGGGCCGGCGGCAATGAGCAGTTCTTC	CAGSMGAGGNEQFF
TRBJ2-3	TRBD1	.	TRBV6-1	TGTGCCAGCAGTTGGACAGGGCGAGCAGATACGCAGTATTTT	CASSWTGRADTQYF
TRBJ2-7	.	.	TRBV28	TGTGCCAGCAGTTTACGGCAGCTCTACGAGCAGTACTTC	CASSLRQLYEQYF
TRBJ1-2	.	once	TRBV6-5	TGTGCCAGCAGTTACTCGATAGGGGGTTATGGCTACACCTTC	CASSYSIGGYGYTF
TRBJ2-1	.	.	TRBV19	TGTGCCAGTAGTATATCTTTAGGTGAGCAGTTCTTC	CASSISLGEQFF
TRBJ2-7	.	.	TRBV7-9	TGTGCCAGCAGCCCGACGTCCCTTACTTCCTACGAGCAGTACTTC	CASSPTSLTSYEQYF
TRBJ2-2	.	.	TRBV2	TGTGCCAGCCGGATATTGAACACCGGGGAGCTGTTTTTT	CASRILNTGELFF
TRBJ1-2	.	.	TRBV11-3	TGTGCCAGCAGCTTTCTTGGCGGTGTGTTTGGCTACACCTTC	CASSFLGGVFGYTF
TRBJ2-1	.	.	TRBV7-2	TGTGCCAGCAGCCCTTACAATGAGCAGTTCTTC	CASSPYNEQFF
TRBJ2-7	.	.	TRBV30	TGTGCCTGGAGTGTATCCCCCTACGAGCAGTACTTC	CAWSVSPYEQYF
TRBJ1-5	.	.	TRBV19	TGTGCCAGTAGATGGGTGGGGGGTAGCAATCAGCCCCAGCATTTT	CASRWVGGSNQPQHF
TRBJ1-2	.	once	TRBV14	TGTGCCAGCAGCCAAGATAAGACTGCCTGTACCTTC	CASSQDKTACTF
TRBJ2-7	TRBD2	.	TRBV11-2	TGTGCCAGCAGCTTTGACGGGAGGACCTACGAGCAGTACTTC	CASSFDGRTYEQYF
TRBJ2-7	.	.	TRBV5-1	TGCGCCAGCAGCTTGAACTACGGCGAGCAGTACTTC	CASSLNYGEQYF
TRBJ1-2	TRBD1	.	TRBV28	TGTGCCAGCAGTGAACAGGGGGATACCTATGGCTACACCTTC	CASSEQGDTYGYTF
TRBJ1-3	.	.	TRBV4-3	TGCGCCAGCAGTCCCGGGGCTAGCTCTGGAAACACCATATATTTT	CASSPGASSGNTIYF
TRBJ1-5	TRBD1	.	TRBV19	TGTGCCAGTATGCCCTATGAGGGGGCTAGGTATCAGCCCCAGCATTTT	CASMPYEGARYQPQHF
TRBJ2-2	.	.	TRBV18	TGTGCCAGCTCGCCGGGTCCGAACACCGGGGAGCTGTTTTTT	CASSPGPNTGELFF